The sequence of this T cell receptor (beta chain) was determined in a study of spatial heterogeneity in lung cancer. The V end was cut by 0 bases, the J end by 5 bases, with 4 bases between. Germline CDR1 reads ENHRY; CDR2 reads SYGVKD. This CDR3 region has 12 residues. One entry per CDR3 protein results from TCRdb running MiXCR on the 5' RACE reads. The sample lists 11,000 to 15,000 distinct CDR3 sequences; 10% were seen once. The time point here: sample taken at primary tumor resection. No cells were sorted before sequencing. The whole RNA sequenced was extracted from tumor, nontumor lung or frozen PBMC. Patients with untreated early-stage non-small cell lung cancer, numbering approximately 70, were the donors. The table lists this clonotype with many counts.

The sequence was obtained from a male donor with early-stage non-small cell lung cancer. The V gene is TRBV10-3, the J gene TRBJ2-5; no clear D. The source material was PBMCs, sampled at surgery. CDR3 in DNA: TGTGCCATCAGTGAGTCGGGTGAGACCCAGTACTTC. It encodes CAISESGETQYF.